This T cell receptor (beta chain) was profiled in a study of immune characterization of retroperitoneal liposarcoma. With 6 bases removed from V and 10 bases from J, the gap between germline ends came to 13 bases. The CDR3 runs to 12 residues. Germline lookup yields CDR1 MNHEY and CDR2 SMNVEV (reference sequence). TCRdb reprocessed the PCR reads via MiXCR and lists one record per CDR3 protein. The sample lists 1,000 to 1,500 distinct CDR3 sequences; roughly two fifths were seen once. Source material: tumor tissue. The sequence came from a male donor with retroperitoneal liposarcoma. The chain is built from TRBV27 and TRBJ2-1; D might be TRBD1 (7 bases). The CDR3 spells CASSNRGGEQFF. For the CDR3, the DNA is TGTGCCAGCAGCAACAGGGGAGGAGAGCAGTTCTTC.